A selection of T cell receptor beta chains follows, all from one sample in a study of cytomegalovirus exposure and HLA in healthy donors. Sequenced by immunoSEQ multiplex PCR; TCRdb stores in-frame clones only, minus some. The sample lists 30,000 to 40,000 clones, approximately 76% occurring once. Material for sequencing was PBMCs. These receptors were obtained from a woman under 40 in good health and CMV-seropositive. CDR3s include the opening cysteine and the closing phenylalanine or tryptophan. The order of the fields is J gene, clone size, D gene, V gene, CDR3 DNA, CDR3 protein. A D gene is named only where the DNA matches it firmly. Size values are once, few and many counts, or a class for expanded clones, and some rows have none.

TRBJ2-1,NA,TRBD2,TRBV6-1,TGTGCCAGCGTTCTAGCGGGGGGGTACAATGAGCAGTTCTTC,CASVLAGGYNEQFF
TRBJ2-1,NA,NA,TRBV6-5,TGTGCCAGCAGTAAGCTAGGAAATGAGCAGTTCTTC,CASSKLGNEQFF
TRBJ1-1,NA,TRBD1,TRBV6-1,TGTGCCAGCGAGGGACAGGGGGCGCTCCCCACTGAAGCTTTCTTT,CASEGQGALPTEAFF
TRBJ1-1,NA,NA,TRBV2,TGTGCCAGCAGTGAAAGACGGCGGGACACTGAAGCTTTCTTT,CASSERRRDTEAFF
TRBJ2-7,few,TRBD1,TRBV2,TGTGCCAGCAGTGGTCGAATCGGGACAGACCTCTACGAGCAGTACTTC,CASSGRIGTDLYEQYF
TRBJ1-1,NA,TRBD1,TRBV6-1,TGTGCCAGCAGTTTCCGGACAGGGAACACTGAAGCTTTCTTT,CASSFRTGNTEAFF
TRBJ2-1,NA,NA,TRBV7-2,TGTGCCAGCAGCTTAGTGATGGGGAGAGACTACAATGAGCAGTTCTTC,CASSLVMGRDYNEQFF
TRBJ2-1,NA,NA,TRBV29-1,TGCAGCGCGGAAGGGGGCTACAATGAGCAGTTCTTC,CSAEGGYNEQFF
TRBJ1-4,NA,TRBD1,TRBV5-6,TGTGCCAGCAGCTTGTTCCAGGGGGCAACTAATGAAAAACTGTTTTTT,CASSLFQGATNEKLFF
TRBJ1-6,NA,TRBD1,TRBV2,TGTGCCAGCATTGATTCGACAGGGGCCACTTATAATTCACCCCTCCACTTT,CASIDSTGATYNSPLHF
TRBJ1-4,few,NA,TRBV30,TGTGCCTGGAGTGACCGAGGGACAACTAAACTTGGGGAAAAACTGTTTTTT,CAWSDRGTTKLGEKLFF
TRBJ2-2,few,NA,TRBV19,TGTGCCATCCTGACAAAGGACACCGGGGAGCTGTTTTTT,CAILTKDTGELFF
TRBJ1-1,NA,NA,TRBV19,TGTGCCAGTAGTATGGGGGGGCCCACTGTGAACACTGAAGCTTTCTTT,CASSMGGPTVNTEAFF
TRBJ2-5,NA,TRBD1,TRBV19,TGTGCCAGCAACGCCGGGACAGGGCAAGGGACCCAGTACTTC,CASNAGTGQGTQYF
TRBJ2-2,NA,NA,TRBV6-1,TGTGCCAGCAGTGAATTATTTGGTGGGTGGCAGGGCCCCGGGGAGCTGTTTTTT,CASSELFGGWQGPGELFF
TRBJ2-1,NA,TRBD2,TRBV2,TGTGCCAGCGCCTGGGAGGGCCGTAATGAGCAGTTCTTC,CASAWEGRNEQFF
TRBJ2-5,once,TRBD2,TRBV28,TGTGCCAGCAGTCCCCCTGGGACTAGCGGGAGCCAAGAGACCCAGTACTTC,CASSPPGTSGSQETQYF
TRBJ2-3,NA,TRBD2,TRBV6-4,TGTGCCAGCAGTGACTCGCCTAGCGGGAGGATGGGCAGCGATACGCAGTATTTT,CASSDSPSGRMGSDTQYF
TRBJ2-7,NA,TRBD1,TRBV7-9,TGTGCCAGCAGCTCTCCTGAGGGACAGGGTGACCACGAGCAGTACTTC,CASSSPEGQGDHEQYF
TRBJ1-2,NA,TRBD1,TRBV19,TGTGCCACTAAGACAGGGTCCCTCTACTATGGCTACCCCTTC,CATKTGSLYYGYPF
TRBJ2-3,few,TRBD2,TRBV6-1,TGTGCCAGCAGTGACCGACTAGCGGGGGGCCTTAGCACAGATACGCAGTATTTT,CASSDRLAGGLSTDTQYF
TRBJ1-2,NA,NA,TRBV2,TGTGCCAGCAGTGTGGGGCGCTTGGGATATGGCTACACCTTC,CASSVGRLGYGYTF
TRBJ1-2,NA,NA,TRBV5-1,TGCGCCAGCAGCTTGGACAGGGATAATGGCTACACCTTC,CASSLDRDNGYTF
TRBJ1-1,few,TRBD1,TRBV5-1,TGCGCCAGCAGCCCGGGACAGATGAACACTGAAGCTTTCTTT,CASSPGQMNTEAFF
TRBJ2-3,NA,TRBD1,TRBV2,TGTGCCAGAGGACAGGGGGCATGGAGAGATACGCAGTATTTT,CARGQGAWRDTQYF
TRBJ2-3,NA,NA,TRBV11-2,TGTGCCAGCAGCTTAGCCCGCGGGACTAGCACAGATACGCAGTATTTT,CASSLARGTSTDTQYF
TRBJ2-5,NA,NA,TRBV28,TGTGCCAGCAGTCTACCCTACCGACAGACAGAGACCCAGTACTTC,CASSLPYRQTETQYF
TRBJ2-3,once,TRBD2,TRBV11-2,TGTGCCAGCAGCCGACTAGCGGGTGGGACAGATACGCAGTATTTT,CASSRLAGGTDTQYF
TRBJ2-7,once,TRBD2,TRBV7-2,TGTGCCAGCAGCACGGGACTAGCTCATGCACCTTACGAGCAGTACTTC,CASSTGLAHAPYEQYF
TRBJ2-7,NA,NA,TRBV15,TGTGCCACCAGCAGAGAGGGGCGGGGCTACGAGCAGTACTTC,CATSREGRGYEQYF
TRBJ2-5,NA,NA,TRBV2,TGTGCCAGCGGGAGGTACCAAGAGACCCAGTACTTC,CASGRYQETQYF
TRBJ1-4,NA,TRBD1,TRBV16,TGTGCCAGCAGCCAACTCTCCGGGACAGATGAAAAACTGTTTTTT,CASSQLSGTDEKLFF
TRBJ2-5,once,NA,TRBV10-3,TGTGCCATCAGCGATGGAACTAGCCAAGAGACCCAGTACTTC,CAISDGTSQETQYF
TRBJ2-5,NA,NA,TRBV7-2,TGTGCCAGCAGCTTAGCGGGGACTGTAAAAGAGACCCAGTACTTC,CASSLAGTVKETQYF
TRBJ1-2,NA,TRBD1,TRBV5-4,TGTGCCAGCAGCTTGGGGACAGGAAACTATGGCTACACCTTC,CASSLGTGNYGYTF
TRBJ1-6,NA,NA,TRBV6-5,TGTGCCAGCACCCAGGGGACCGCCAATAATTCACCCCTCCACTTT,CASTQGTANNSPLHF
TRBJ2-7,NA,NA,TRBV9,TGTGCCAGCAGCGTAGGGGGCGACTCCTACGAGCAGTACTTC,CASSVGGDSYEQYF
TRBJ2-1,NA,TRBD2,TRBV9,TGTGCCAGCAGCGCGGACGGACTAGCGGGGGGCGATGAGCAGTTCTTC,CASSADGLAGGDEQFF
TRBJ2-7,NA,NA,TRBV19,TGTGCCAGTACCCCTACCAGCGACTCCTACGAGCAGTACTTC,CASTPTSDSYEQYF
TRBJ2-3,NA,TRBD1,TRBV28,TGTGCCAGCCGTTCTCCCCAATTGACAGGGGGCGCGGATACGCAGTATTTT,CASRSPQLTGGADTQYF
TRBJ1-2,NA,TRBD1,TRBV28,TGTGCCAGCAGTTCAGGACAGGGGACCTATGGCTACACCTTC,CASSSGQGTYGYTF
TRBJ2-3,NA,TRBD2,TRBV5-3,TGTGCCAGAAGCCTGCCCCCTAGCGGTCCAACCACAGATACGCAGTATTTT,CARSLPPSGPTTDTQYF
TRBJ1-4,NA,NA,TRBV6-5,TGTGCCAGCAGCCGGTCAGGACACCTCAATGAAAAACTGTTTTTT,CASSRSGHLNEKLFF
TRBJ2-5,NA,TRBD2,TRBV5-1,TGCGCCAGCAGCCCGGGACTAGCGGGGACCCAAGAGACCCAGTACTTC,CASSPGLAGTQETQYF
TRBJ2-7,NA,TRBD1,TRBV5-5,TGTGCCAGCAGCTTGGAGGGGACAGCCTCCTACGAGCAGTACTTC,CASSLEGTASYEQYF
TRBJ2-7,few,NA,TRBV25-1,TGTGCCAGCAGTGAACAGGGACGGGGGGAGCAGTACTTC,CASSEQGRGEQYF
TRBJ2-1,NA,TRBD1,TRBV6-6,TGTGCCAGCAGAGACCGGGACAGGGGGGATGAGCAGTTCTTC,CASRDRDRGDEQFF
TRBJ1-5,NA,TRBD1,TRBV7-2,TGTGCCAGCAGCCTCGGGACAGGGTCTTACGTAGGGGATCAGCCCCAGCATTTT,CASSLGTGSYVGDQPQHF
TRBJ2-1,once,TRBD2,TRBV7-8,TGTGCCAGCAGACCGGGGGGGGTGGATGAGCAGTTCTTC,CASRPGGVDEQFF
TRBJ2-1,few,NA,TRBV2,TGTGCCAGCAGCCCGTACGGCGGCGACAATGAGCAGTTCTTC,CASSPYGGDNEQFF